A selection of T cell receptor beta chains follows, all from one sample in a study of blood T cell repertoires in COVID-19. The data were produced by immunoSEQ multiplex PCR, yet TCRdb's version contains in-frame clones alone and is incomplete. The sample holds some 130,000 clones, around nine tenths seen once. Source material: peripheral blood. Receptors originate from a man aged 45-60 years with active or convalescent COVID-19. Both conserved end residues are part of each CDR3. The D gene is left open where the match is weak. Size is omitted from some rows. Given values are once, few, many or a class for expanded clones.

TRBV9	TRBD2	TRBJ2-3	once	CASSQTTGGNTDTQYF	TGTGCCAGCAGCCAAACTACCGGGGGGAACACAGATACGCAGTATTTT
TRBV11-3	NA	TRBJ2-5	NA	CASSLNTDLGETQYF	TGTGCCAGCAGCTTAAACACAGACCTGGGAGAGACCCAGTACTTC
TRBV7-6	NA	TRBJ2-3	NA	CASSLLALESTDTQYF	TGTGCCAGCAGCTTACTAGCATTAGAGAGCACAGATACGCAGTATTTT
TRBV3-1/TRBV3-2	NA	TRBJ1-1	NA	CASSLKSNTEAFF	TGTGCCAGCAGCCTCAAATCCAACACTGAAGCTTTCTTT
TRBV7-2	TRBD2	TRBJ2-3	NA	CASSKGLAGTDTQYF	TGTGCCAGCAGCAAGGGACTAGCGGGAACAGATACGCAGTATTTT
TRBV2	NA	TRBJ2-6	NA	CASSVDRFSSGANVLTF	TGTGCCAGCAGCGTCGACAGATTTTCCTCTGGGGCCAACGTCCTGACTTTC
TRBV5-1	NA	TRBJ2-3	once	CASSLRGYSTDTQYF	TGCGCCAGCAGCTTAAGGGGTTACAGCACAGATACGCAGTATTTT
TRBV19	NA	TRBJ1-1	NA	CASRDGGSTEAFF	TGTGCCAGTAGAGATGGAGGGAGCACTGAAGCTTTCTTT
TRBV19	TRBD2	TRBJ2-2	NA	CASRRGAYLNTGELFF	TGTGCCAGTAGGCGGGGGGCGTACCTGAACACCGGGGAGCTGTTTTTT
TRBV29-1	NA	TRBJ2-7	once	CSVDIPSGGSYEQYF	TGCAGCGTTGACATCCCCAGCGGCGGCTCCTACGAGCAGTACTTC